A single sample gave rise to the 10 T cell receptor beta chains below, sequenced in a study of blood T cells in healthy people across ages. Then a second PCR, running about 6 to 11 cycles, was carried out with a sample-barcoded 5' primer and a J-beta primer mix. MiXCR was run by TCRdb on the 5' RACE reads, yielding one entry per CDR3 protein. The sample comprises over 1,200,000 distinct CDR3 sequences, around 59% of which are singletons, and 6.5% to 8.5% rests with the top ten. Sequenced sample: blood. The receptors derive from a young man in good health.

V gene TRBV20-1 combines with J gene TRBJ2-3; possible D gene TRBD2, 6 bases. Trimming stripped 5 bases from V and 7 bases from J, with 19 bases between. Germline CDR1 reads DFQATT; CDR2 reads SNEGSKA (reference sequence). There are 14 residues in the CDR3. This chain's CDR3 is CSAAGTRVGNTQYF. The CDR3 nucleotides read TGCAGTGCTGCTGGGACTCGAGTGGGAAATACGCAGTATTTT.

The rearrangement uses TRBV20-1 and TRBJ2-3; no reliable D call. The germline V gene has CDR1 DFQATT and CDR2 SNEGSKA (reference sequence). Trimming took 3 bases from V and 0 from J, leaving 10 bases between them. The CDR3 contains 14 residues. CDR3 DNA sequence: TGCAGTGCTAGCGGGTTTTCTAGCACAGATACGCAGTATTTT. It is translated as CSASGFSSTDTQYF.

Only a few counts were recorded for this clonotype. The CDR3 bases are TGCGCCAGCAGCCCTCGGGGACAGGGGACCTACGAGCAGTACTTC. Translated: CASSPRGQGTYEQYF. The chain links TRBV4-3 to TRBJ2-7; 10 bases are shared with TRBD1. CDR1 is LGHNA, CDR2 YSLEER, per germline. CDR3 length equals 15 residues. V was clipped by 4 bases and J by 2 bases; unmatched bases: 5.

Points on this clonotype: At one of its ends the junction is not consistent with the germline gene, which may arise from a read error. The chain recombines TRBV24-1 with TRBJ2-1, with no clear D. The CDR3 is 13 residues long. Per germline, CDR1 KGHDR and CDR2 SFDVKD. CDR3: CATSGKSYNERFF. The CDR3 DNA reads TGTGCCACCAGTGGAAAATCCTACAATGAGCGGTTCTTC.

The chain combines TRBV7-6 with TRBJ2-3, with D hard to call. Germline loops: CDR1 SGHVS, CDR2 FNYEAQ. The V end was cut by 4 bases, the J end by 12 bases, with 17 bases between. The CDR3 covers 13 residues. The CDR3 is CASSSGENLYQYF. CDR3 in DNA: TGTGCCAGCAGCTCCGGTGAGAATTTGTATCAGTATTTT. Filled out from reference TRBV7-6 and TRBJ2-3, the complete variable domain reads GAGVSQSPRYKVTKRGQDVALRCDPISGHVSLYWYRQALGQGPEFLTYFNYEAQQDKSGLPNDRFSAERPEGSISTLTIQRTEQRDSAMYRCASSSGENLYQYFGPGTRLTVL.

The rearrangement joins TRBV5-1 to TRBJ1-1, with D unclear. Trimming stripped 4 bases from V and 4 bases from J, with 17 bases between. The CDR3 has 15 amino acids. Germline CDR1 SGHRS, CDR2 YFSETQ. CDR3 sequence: CASSPDTPTSTEAFF. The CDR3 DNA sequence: TGCGCCAGCAGCCCGGATACTCCCACCTCCACTGAAGCTTTCTTT.

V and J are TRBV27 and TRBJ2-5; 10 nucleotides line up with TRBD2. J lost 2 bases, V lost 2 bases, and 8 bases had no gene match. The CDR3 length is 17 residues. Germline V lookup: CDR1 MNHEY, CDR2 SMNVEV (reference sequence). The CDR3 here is CASSLRQASGGQETQYF. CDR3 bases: TGTGCCAGCAGTTTACGTCAGGCTAGCGGGGGACAAGAGACCCAGTACTTC.

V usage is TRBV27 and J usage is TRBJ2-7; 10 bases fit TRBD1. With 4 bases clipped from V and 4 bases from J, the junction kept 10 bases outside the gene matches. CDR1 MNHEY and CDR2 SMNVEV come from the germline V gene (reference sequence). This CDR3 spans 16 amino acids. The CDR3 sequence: CASSSITGTGDYEQYF. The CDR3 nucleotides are TGTGCCAGCAGTTCCATTACCGGGACAGGGGATTACGAGCAGTACTTC.

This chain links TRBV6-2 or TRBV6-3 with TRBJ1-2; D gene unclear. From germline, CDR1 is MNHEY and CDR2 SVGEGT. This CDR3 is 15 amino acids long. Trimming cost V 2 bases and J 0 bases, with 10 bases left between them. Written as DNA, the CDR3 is TGTGCCAGCAGTTACCTACGGATTCCTAACTATGGCTACACCTTC. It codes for CASSYLRIPNYGYTF.

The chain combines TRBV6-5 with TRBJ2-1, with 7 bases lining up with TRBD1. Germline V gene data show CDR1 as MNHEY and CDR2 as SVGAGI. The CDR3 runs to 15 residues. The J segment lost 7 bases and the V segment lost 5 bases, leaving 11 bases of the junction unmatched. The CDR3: CASSQRQGLWNEQFF. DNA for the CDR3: TGTGCCAGCAGTCAGAGACAGGGATTATGGAATGAGCAGTTCTTC.